This is a list of T cell receptor beta chains from one sample in a study of T-cell memory formation after mild COVID-19. TCRdb processed the 5' RACE reads anew with MiXCR; each CDR3 protein has one entry. The sample records about 190,000 distinct CDR3 sequences, 15% to 20% being singletons. The sequencing input was PBMCs or a T cell subset sorted from them (not recorded which). The source of these receptors is an adult woman who had mild COVID-19 (a few samples of this study predate the infection). Cell type and time point are not known. Each CDR3 is given with its conserved first and last residue. A D gene is named only where the DNA matches it firmly. Clone size, where shown, is once, few, many, or a class for clones that have expanded.

V gene: TRBV27
D gene: TRBD1
J gene: TRBJ1-6
clone size: NA
CDR3 DNA: TGTGCCAGCAGTTCGACAGGGATCTATTCACCCCTCCACTTT
CDR3 protein: CASSSTGIYSPLHF

V gene: TRBV6-1
D gene: NA
J gene: TRBJ1-2
clone size: NA
CDR3 DNA: TGTGCCAGCAGTTTTTCGGGACAAGGGCCCTTTGGGGGCTACACCTTC
CDR3 protein: CASSFSGQGPFGGYTF

V gene: TRBV27
D gene: NA
J gene: TRBJ1-1
clone size: NA
CDR3 DNA: TGTGCCAGCAGTTTTTCAGGCCTGAACACTGAAGCTTTCTTT
CDR3 protein: CASSFSGLNTEAFF

V gene: TRBV2
D gene: NA
J gene: TRBJ2-7
clone size: NA
CDR3 DNA: TGTGCCAGCACAGACGGCGGGGGCCCTTACGAGCAGTACTTC
CDR3 protein: CASTDGGGPYEQYF

V gene: TRBV30
D gene: NA
J gene: TRBJ2-4
clone size: NA
CDR3 DNA: TGTGCCTGGAGTGTACTGGGAGGCCGGATTCAGTACTTC
CDR3 protein: CAWSVLGGRIQYF

V gene: TRBV7-3
D gene: NA
J gene: TRBJ2-6
clone size: NA
CDR3 DNA: TGTGCCAGCAGCTTAAGTACCACAGGGGGGGCCAACGTCCTGACTTTC
CDR3 protein: CASSLSTTGGANVLTF

V gene: TRBV6-5
D gene: NA
J gene: TRBJ1-2
clone size: few
CDR3 DNA: TGTGCCAGCAGTTATGACAGGAGCTATGGCTACACCTTC
CDR3 protein: CASSYDRSYGYTF

V gene: TRBV29-1
D gene: TRBD2
J gene: TRBJ2-3
clone size: few
CDR3 DNA: TGCAGCGTTACCGGGACTAGCGGGGGCACAGATACGCAGTATTTT
CDR3 protein: CSVTGTSGGTDTQYF

V gene: TRBV5-5
D gene: NA
J gene: TRBJ2-3
clone size: NA
CDR3 DNA: TGTGCCAGCACCTATTCCGGCACAGATACGCAGTATTTT
CDR3 protein: CASTYSGTDTQYF

V gene: TRBV20-1
D gene: TRBD2
J gene: TRBJ2-7
clone size: NA
CDR3 DNA: TGCAGTGCTAGACCTGGACTAGCGGGCCCCTACGAGCAGTACTTC
CDR3 protein: CSARPGLAGPYEQYF

V gene: TRBV12-3/TRBV12-4
D gene: NA
J gene: TRBJ1-2
clone size: few
CDR3 DNA: TGTGCCAGCAGTTTACGGACCTTTAACTATGGCTACACCTTC
CDR3 protein: CASSLRTFNYGYTF

V gene: TRBV12-3/TRBV12-4
D gene: TRBD2
J gene: TRBJ2-5
clone size: many
CDR3 DNA: TGTGCCAGCAGTTGGCAGCGGGGGGCGCGAGAGACCCAGTACTTC
CDR3 protein: CASSWQRGARETQYF

V gene: TRBV12-3/TRBV12-4
D gene: NA
J gene: TRBJ2-1
clone size: NA
CDR3 DNA: TGTGCCAGCAGTTTTGGAGGGGCAATCTACAATGAGCAGTTCTTC
CDR3 protein: CASSFGGAIYNEQFF

V gene: TRBV5-1
D gene: TRBD1
J gene: TRBJ1-1
clone size: NA
CDR3 DNA: TGCGCCAGCAGCTTCCTCCGGGACAGGAACACTGAAGCTTTCTTT
CDR3 protein: CASSFLRDRNTEAFF

V gene: TRBV7-9
D gene: NA
J gene: TRBJ2-7
clone size: few
CDR3 DNA: TGTGCCAGCAGCGCACAGGGATACGAGCAGTACTTC
CDR3 protein: CASSAQGYEQYF

V gene: TRBV19
D gene: NA
J gene: TRBJ2-7
clone size: few
CDR3 DNA: TGTGCCAGTAGTACAGGGACCTACGAGCAGTACTTC
CDR3 protein: CASSTGTYEQYF

V gene: TRBV6-2/TRBV6-3
D gene: NA
J gene: TRBJ2-7
clone size: NA
CDR3 DNA: TGTGCCAGCAGTTACTCCCAGAGGCGAGGCTCCTACGAGCAGTACTTC
CDR3 protein: CASSYSQRRGSYEQYF

V gene: TRBV30
D gene: NA
J gene: TRBJ1-2
clone size: few
CDR3 DNA: TGTGCCTGGAGTGTATCAGGCTATGGCTACACCTTC
CDR3 protein: CAWSVSGYGYTF

V gene: TRBV7-2
D gene: NA
J gene: TRBJ2-3
clone size: many
CDR3 DNA: TGTGCCAGCAGCGCCCAGGGCCATGGGGCAGATACGCAGTATTTT
CDR3 protein: CASSAQGHGADTQYF

V gene: TRBV5-1
D gene: TRBD2
J gene: TRBJ2-7
clone size: many
CDR3 DNA: TGCGCCAGCAGCTTGGCTGCTAGCGGGGCCCGTTACGAGCAGTACTTC
CDR3 protein: CASSLAASGARYEQYF

V gene: TRBV7-6
D gene: TRBD2
J gene: TRBJ2-1
clone size: NA
CDR3 DNA: TGTGCCGGCAGCTTAGCGGGCGGGTATGAGCAGTTCTTC
CDR3 protein: CAGSLAGGYEQFF

V gene: TRBV29-1
D gene: NA
J gene: TRBJ1-2
clone size: NA
CDR3 DNA: TGCAGCGTCTCCGGGAGGCAGCCTAACTATGGCTACACCTTC
CDR3 protein: CSVSGRQPNYGYTF